This entry features one T cell receptor beta chain sequence. Recovered Cohort 3 donors showed two negative PCRs, clearance, or symptom resolution. CDR1 and CDR2 (germline): SGHRS, YFSETQ. The CDR3 totals 14 residues. Trimming shortened V by 4 bases and J by 1 base, and 11 bases separated the two germline ends. These data originate in a study of blood T cell repertoires in COVID-19. Study in general: Both acute and convalescent COVID-19 samples were obtained from the United States, Italy and Spain.

Original processing methods: Estimation of nucleated cell counts relied on the amplification of reference gene primers. Sequencing was performed with immunoSEQ multiplex PCR; in TCRdb, only in-frame clones are kept and a portion is missing. The DNA was the basis for D and trimming; V, J and clone size are from that table. The sample lists about 360,000 clones, approximately 87% occurring once. This chain joins TRBV5-1 and TRBJ1-2; D is possibly TRBD1 (5 bases). Sequencing was carried out using PBMCs or T cells enriched from blood (not recorded which). This TCR derives from a man aged 25-45 years who had recovered from COVID-19. The CDR3 loop is CASSGGLGNYGYTF. Written as DNA, the CDR3 is TGCGCCAGCAGCGGGGGACTGGGTAACTATGGCTACACCTTC. Using reference TRBV5-1 and TRBJ1-2 for the parts outside the CDR3, the full variable domain is KAGVTQTPRYLIKTRGQQVTLSCSPISGHRSVSWYQQTPGQGLQFLFEYFSETQRNKGNFPGRFSGRQFSNSRSEMNVSTLELGDSALYLCASSGGLGNYGYTFGSGTRLTVV.